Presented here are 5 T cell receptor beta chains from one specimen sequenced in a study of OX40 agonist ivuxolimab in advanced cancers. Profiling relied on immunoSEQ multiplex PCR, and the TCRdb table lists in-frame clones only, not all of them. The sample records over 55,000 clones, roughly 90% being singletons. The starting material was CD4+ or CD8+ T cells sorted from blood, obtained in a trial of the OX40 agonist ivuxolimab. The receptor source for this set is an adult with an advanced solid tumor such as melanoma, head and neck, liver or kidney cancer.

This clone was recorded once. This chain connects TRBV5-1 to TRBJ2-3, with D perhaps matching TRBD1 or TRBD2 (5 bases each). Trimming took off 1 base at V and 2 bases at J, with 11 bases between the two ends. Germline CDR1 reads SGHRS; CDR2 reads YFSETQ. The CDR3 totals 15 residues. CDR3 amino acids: CASSLSPGTTDTQYF. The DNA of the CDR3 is TGCGCCAGCAGCTTGAGTCCAGGGACCACAGATACGCAGTATTTT.

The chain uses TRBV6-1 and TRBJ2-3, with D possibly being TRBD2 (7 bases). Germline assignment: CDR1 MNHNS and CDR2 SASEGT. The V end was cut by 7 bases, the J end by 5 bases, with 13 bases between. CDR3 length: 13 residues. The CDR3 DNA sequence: TGTGCCAGCATGGAGGGGGGGAGAGATACGCAGTATTTT. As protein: CASMEGGRDTQYF.

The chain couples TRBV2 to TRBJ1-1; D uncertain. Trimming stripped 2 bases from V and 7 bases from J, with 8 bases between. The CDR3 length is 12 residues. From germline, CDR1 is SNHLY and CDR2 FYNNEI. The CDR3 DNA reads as TGTGCCAGCAGTGAATCGGGGTATGAAGCTTTCTTT. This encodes CASSESGYEAFF.

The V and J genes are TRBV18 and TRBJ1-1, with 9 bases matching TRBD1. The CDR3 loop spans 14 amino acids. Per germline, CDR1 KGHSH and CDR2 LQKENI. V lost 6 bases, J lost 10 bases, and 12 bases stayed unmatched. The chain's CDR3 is CASSPGTGKSGAFF. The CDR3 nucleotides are TGTGCCAGCTCCCCCGGGACAGGGAAAAGTGGAGCTTTCTTT.

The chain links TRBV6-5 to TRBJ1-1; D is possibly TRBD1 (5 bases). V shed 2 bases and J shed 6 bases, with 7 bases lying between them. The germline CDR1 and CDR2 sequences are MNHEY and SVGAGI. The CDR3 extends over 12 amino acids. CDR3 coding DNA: TGTGCCAGCAGTTACAGAGGGGCTGAAGCTTTCTTT. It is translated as CASSYRGAEAFF.